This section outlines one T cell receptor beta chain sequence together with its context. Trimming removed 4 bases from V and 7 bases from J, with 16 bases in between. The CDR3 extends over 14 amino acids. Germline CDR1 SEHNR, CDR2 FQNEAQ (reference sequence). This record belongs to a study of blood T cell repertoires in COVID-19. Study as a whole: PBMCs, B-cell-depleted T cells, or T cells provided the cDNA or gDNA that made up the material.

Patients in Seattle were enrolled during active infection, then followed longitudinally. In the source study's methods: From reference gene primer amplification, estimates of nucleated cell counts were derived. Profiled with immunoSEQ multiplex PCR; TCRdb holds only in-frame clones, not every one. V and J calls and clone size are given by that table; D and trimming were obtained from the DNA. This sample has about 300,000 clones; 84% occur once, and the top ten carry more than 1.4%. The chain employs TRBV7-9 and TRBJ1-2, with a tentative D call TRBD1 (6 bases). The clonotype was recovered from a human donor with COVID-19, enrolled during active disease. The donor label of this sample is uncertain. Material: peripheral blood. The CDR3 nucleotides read TGTGCCAGCAGCTCGGACTTGAGGGGGGGTGGCTACACCTTC. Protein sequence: CASSSDLRGGGYTF.